Following are 17 T cell receptor beta chains from one sample sequenced in a study of blood T cell repertoires in COVID-19. TCRdb's copy holds only in-frame clones and misses some; the assay was immunoSEQ multiplex PCR. The sample yields around 370,000 clones, around 90% seen once. The specimen sequenced was peripheral blood. The receptors were gathered from a man younger than 35 with active or convalescent COVID-19.

The rearrangement links TRBV4-3 to TRBJ2-2; D uncertain. CDR1 and CDR2 (germline): LGHNA, YSLEER. Trimming stripped 0 bases from V and 1 base from J, with 9 bases between. CDR3 length: 16 amino acids. The CDR3 region is CASSQDSQQNTGELFF. In DNA, the CDR3 is TGCGCCAGCAGCCAAGATAGCCAACAGAACACCGGGGAGCTGTTTTTT.

The chain uses TRBV3-1 (or the pseudogene TRBV3-2) and TRBJ1-3, with a weak D call TRBD1 (6 bases). Germline V gives CDR1 LGHDT, CDR2 YNNKEL (reference sequence). Trimming left V 8 bases short and J 2 bases short, with 10 bases between. CDR3 length: 13 residues. As DNA, the CDR3 is TGTGCCAGCGGTAACAGGGCTGGAAACACCATATATTTT. Translated, it gives CASGNRAGNTIYF.

V gene TRBV28 combines with J gene TRBJ1-6; 11 positions match TRBD1. The junction had 1 base not matched to a gene; V was cut back by 3 bases and J by 0 bases. The CDR3 runs to 17 residues. Germline loops: CDR1 MDHEN, CDR2 SYDVKM. The CDR3 nucleotides read TGTGCCAGCAGTTTGGGGACAGGGGGCTCCTATAATTCACCCCTCCACTTT. This gives the protein CASSLGTGGSYNSPLHF.

This chain uses TRBV5-5 with TRBJ1-6; D remains unclear. Germline CDR1 is SGHKS and CDR2 is YYEKEE (reference sequence). This CDR3 has 20 residues. Trimming left V 0 bases short and J 0 bases short, with 19 bases between. The CDR3 spells CASSLAMYDGRSSYNSPLHF. The CDR3 DNA is TGTGCCAGCAGCTTGGCCATGTACGACGGTCGGAGCTCCTATAATTCACCCCTCCACTTT.

The chain links TRBV5-6 to TRBJ1-2, with D perhaps TRBD1 (6 bases). CDR1 and CDR2 (germline): SGHDT, YYEEEE. Trimming took 2 bases from V and 4 from J, leaving 18 bases between them. The CDR3 loop spans 16 amino acids. This CDR3 reads CASSFRQAYSSYGYTF. The CDR3 nucleotides are TGTGCCAGCAGCTTTCGACAGGCTTACTCTTCCTATGGCTACACCTTC.

This chain uses TRBV29-1 with TRBJ2-7, with 9 bases lining up with TRBD1. Unmatched junction bases numbered 3, after V lost 2 bases and J lost 4 bases. The length of the CDR3 is 13 residues. Germline V gene lookup returns CDR1 SQVTM and CDR2 ANQGSEA. The CDR3 protein is CSVEPQGAYEQYF. The CDR3 bases are TGCAGCGTTGAACCACAGGGGGCTTACGAGCAGTACTTC.

This sequence joins TRBV4-3 and TRBJ1-1; TRBD1 might be the D (5 bases). V dropped 2 bases and J dropped 0 bases, with 10 bases sitting between them. Germline lookup yields CDR1 LGHNA and CDR2 YSLEER. The CDR3 covers 15 residues. CDR3 coding DNA: TGCGCCAGCAGCCAAACCGGGGGATTGAACACTGAAGCTTTCTTT. Protein: CASSQTGGLNTEAFF.

The J gene is TRBJ1-1, the V gene TRBV4-2; D is uncertain. The germline CDR1 and CDR2 sequences are LGHNA and YNFKEQ. CDR3 size: 15 residues. Trimming pared 1 base from V and 1 base from J, leaving 10 bases between. The CDR3 loop reads CASSQVVQTNTEAFF. The CDR3 coding sequence is TGTGCCAGCAGCCAAGTTGTACAGACGAACACTGAAGCTTTCTTT.

The gene calls are TRBV5-1 and TRBJ1-5, with D tentatively TRBD1 (5 bases). CDR1 is SGHRS, CDR2 YFSETQ, per germline. V was clipped by 4 bases and J by 2 bases, with 10 bases between them. CDR3 size: 14 residues. This CDR3 is CASSPDRRNQPQHF. The CDR3, as DNA: TGCGCCAGCAGCCCCGACAGACGCAATCAGCCCCAGCATTTT.

V gene TRBV11-2 combines with J gene TRBJ2-1, with 15 bases that match TRBD2. The CDR3 extends over 15 amino acids. Germline V gene sequence: CDR1 SGHAT, CDR2 FQNNGV. V trimming: 5 bases; J trimming: 10 bases; junction bases outside the gene matches: 6. CDR3 in amino acids: CASSQGLAGGWEQFF. The CDR3 nucleotides are TGTGCCAGCAGCCAAGGACTAGCGGGAGGGTGGGAGCAGTTCTTC.

The chain recombines TRBV19 with TRBJ2-2; 10 nucleotides align to TRBD2. Germline lookup yields CDR1 LNHDA and CDR2 SQIVND (reference sequence). The CDR3 consists of 16 residues. Unmatched junction bases numbered 12, after V lost 8 bases and J lost 6 bases. As DNA, the CDR3 is TGTGCCAGTCACACCACTAGCGGGAAGTTCCCCGGGGAGCTGTTTTTT. Its protein is CASHTTSGKFPGELFF. Looking up the rest from reference TRBV19 and TRBJ2-2 gives the full variable domain: DGGITQSPKYLFRKEGQNVTLSCEQNLNHDAMYWYRQDPGQGLRLIYYSQIVNDFQKGDIAEGYSVSREKKESFPLTVTSAQKNPTAFYLCASHTTSGKFPGELFFGEGSRLTVL.

This chain connects TRBV6-5 to TRBJ1-5, with a possible D match to TRBD1 (5 bases). The CDR3 loop spans 15 amino acids. CDR1 is MNHEY, CDR2 SVGAGI, per germline. The ends were cut back, 9 bases at V and 2 bases at J, with 17 bases in the middle. The CDR3: CASCPAGFGNQPQHF. CDR3 nucleotides: TGTGCCAGTTGCCCTGCAGGGTTTGGCAATCAGCCCCAGCATTTT.

The chain has TRBV7-2 and TRBJ2-7; D is possibly TRBD2 (6 bases). Germline V CDR1 and CDR2: SGHTA, FQGNSA. The CDR3 is 14 residues long. Trimming took off 4 bases at V and 0 bases at J, with 10 bases between the two ends. CDR3 sequence: CASSWRGPSYEQYF. The CDR3 DNA is TGTGCCAGCAGCTGGCGGGGCCCCTCCTACGAGCAGTACTTC.

V usage is TRBV28 and J usage is TRBJ2-3; the match to TRBD2 covers 8 bases. CDR1 and CDR2 from the germline V gene are MDHEN and SYDVKM. Unmatched junction bases numbered 12, after V lost 5 bases and J lost 2 bases. This CDR3 comprises 17 residues. CDR3 bases: TGTGCCAGCAGTACCCGAGCGGGGCGGGGGGTCACAGATACGCAGTATTTT. Encoded protein: CASSTRAGRGVTDTQYF. Full variable domain (remainder filled in from reference TRBV28 and TRBJ2-3): DVKVTQSSRYLVKRTGEKVFLECVQDMDHENMFWYRQDPGLGLRLIYFSYDVKMKEKGDIPEGYSVSREKKERFSLILESASTNQTSMYLCASSTRAGRGVTDTQYFGPGTRLTVL.

The V and J genes are TRBV7-2 and TRBJ1-1; 9 bases match TRBD1. This CDR3 has 17 residues. Germline CDR1 and CDR2: SGHTA and FQGNSA. V was clipped by 1 base and J by 1 base; unmatched bases: 7. CDR3 sequence: CASSLVGQGGGNTEAFF. The CDR3 DNA reads TGTGCCAGCAGCTTAGTGGGACAGGGAGGCGGGAACACTGAAGCTTTCTTT.

The sample holds one count of this clone. The chain uses TRBV5-4 and TRBJ1-1; D is ambiguous. V lost 4 bases and J lost 7, with 11 bases in between. The CDR3 runs 12 residues. Germline V lookup: CDR1 SGHNT, CDR2 YYREEE (reference sequence). CDR3 protein: CASSLGGLEAFF. CDR3 sequence (DNA): TGTGCCAGCAGCCTAGGCGGACTTGAAGCTTTCTTT. Complete variable domain (other parts from reference TRBV5-4 and TRBJ1-1): ETGVTQSPTHLIKTRGQQVTLRCSSQSGHNTVSWYQQALGQGPQFIFQYYREEENGRGNFPPRFSGLQFPNYSSELNVNALELDDSALYLCASSLGGLEAFFGQGTRLTVV.

Here the CDR3 DNA reads TGCAGCGCAGAGGGATTAGATACCTACGAGCAGTACTTC. It codes for CSAEGLDTYEQYF. This chain joins TRBV29-1 and TRBJ2-7, with D maybe TRBD2 (5 bases). V dropped 7 bases and J dropped 2 bases, with 15 bases sitting between them. CDR1 and CDR2 from the germline V gene are SQVTM and ANQGSEA. The CDR3 has 13 residues.